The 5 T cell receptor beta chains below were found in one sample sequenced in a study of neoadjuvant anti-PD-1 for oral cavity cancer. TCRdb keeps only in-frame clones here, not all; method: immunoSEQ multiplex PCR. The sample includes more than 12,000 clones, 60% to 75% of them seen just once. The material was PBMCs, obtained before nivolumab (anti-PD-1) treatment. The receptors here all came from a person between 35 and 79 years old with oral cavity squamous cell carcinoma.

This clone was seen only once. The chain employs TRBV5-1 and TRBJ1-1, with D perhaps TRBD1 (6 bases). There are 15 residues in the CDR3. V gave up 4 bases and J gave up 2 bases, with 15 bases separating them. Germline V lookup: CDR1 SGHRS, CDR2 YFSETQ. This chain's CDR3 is CASSPVGADNTEAFF. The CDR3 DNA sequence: TGCGCCAGCAGCCCGGTGGGGGCGGATAACACTGAAGCTTTCTTT.

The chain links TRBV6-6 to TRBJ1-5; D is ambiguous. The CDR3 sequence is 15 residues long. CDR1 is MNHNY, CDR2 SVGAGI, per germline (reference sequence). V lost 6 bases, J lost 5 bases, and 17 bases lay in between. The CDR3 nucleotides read TGTGCCAGCAGCCCGCAATGGGCCCGTGATCAGCCCCAGCATTTT. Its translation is CASSPQWARDQPQHF.

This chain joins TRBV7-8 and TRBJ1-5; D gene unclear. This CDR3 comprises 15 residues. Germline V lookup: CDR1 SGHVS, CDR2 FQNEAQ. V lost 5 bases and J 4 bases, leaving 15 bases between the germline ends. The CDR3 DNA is TGTGCCAGCAGCCCCATGAGGAGGGCAAATCAGCCCCAGCATTTT. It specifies CASSPMRRANQPQHF.

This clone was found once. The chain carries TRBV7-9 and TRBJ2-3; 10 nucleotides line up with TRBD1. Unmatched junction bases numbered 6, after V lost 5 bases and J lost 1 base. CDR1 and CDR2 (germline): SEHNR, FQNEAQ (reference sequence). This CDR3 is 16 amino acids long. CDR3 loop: CASSLTGGAGTDTQYF. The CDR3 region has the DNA TGTGCCAGCAGCCTGACAGGGGGCGCGGGCACAGATACGCAGTATTTT.

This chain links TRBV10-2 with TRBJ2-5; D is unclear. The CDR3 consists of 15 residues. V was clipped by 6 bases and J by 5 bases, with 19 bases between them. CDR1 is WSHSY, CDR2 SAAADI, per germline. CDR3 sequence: CASRFGPGPQETQYF. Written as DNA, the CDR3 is TGCGCCAGCAGATTCGGCCCCGGCCCCCAGGAGACCCAGTACTTC.